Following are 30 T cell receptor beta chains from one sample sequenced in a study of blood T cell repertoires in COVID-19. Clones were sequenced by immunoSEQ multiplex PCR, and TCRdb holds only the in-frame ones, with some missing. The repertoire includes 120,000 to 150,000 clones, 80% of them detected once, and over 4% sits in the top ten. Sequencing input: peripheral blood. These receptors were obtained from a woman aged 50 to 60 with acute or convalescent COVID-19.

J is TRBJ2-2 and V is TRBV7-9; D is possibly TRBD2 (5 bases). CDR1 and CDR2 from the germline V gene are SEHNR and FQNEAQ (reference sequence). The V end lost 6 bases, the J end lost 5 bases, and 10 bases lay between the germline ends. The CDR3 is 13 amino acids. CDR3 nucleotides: TGTGCCAGCAGGGGCCCGGGGACCGGGGAGCTGTTTTTT. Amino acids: CASRGPGTGELFF.

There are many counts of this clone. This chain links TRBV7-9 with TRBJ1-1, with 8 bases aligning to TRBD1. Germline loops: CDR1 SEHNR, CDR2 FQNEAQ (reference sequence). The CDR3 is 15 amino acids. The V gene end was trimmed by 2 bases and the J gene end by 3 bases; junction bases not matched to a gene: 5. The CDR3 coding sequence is TGTGCCAGCAGCTTAAGTGCAGGGGGCGACACTGAAGCTTTCTTT. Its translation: CASSLSAGGDTEAFF. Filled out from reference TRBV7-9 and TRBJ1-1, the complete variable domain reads DTGVSQNPRHKITKRGQNVTFRCDPISEHNRLYWYRQTLGQGPEFLTYFQNEAQLEKSRLLSDRFSAERPKGSFSTLEIQRTEQGDSAMYLCASSLSAGGDTEAFFGQGTRLTVV.

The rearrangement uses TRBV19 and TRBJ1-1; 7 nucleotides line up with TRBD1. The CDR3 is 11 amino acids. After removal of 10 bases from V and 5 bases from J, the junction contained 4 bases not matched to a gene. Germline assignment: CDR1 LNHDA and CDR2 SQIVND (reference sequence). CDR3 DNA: TGTGCCACGATGACAGGGACTGAAGCTTTCTTT. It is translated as CATMTGTEAFF. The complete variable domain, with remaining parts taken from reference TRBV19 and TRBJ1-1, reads DGGITQSPKYLFRKEGQNVTLSCEQNLNHDAMYWYRQDPGQGLRLIYYSQIVNDFQKGDIAEGYSVSREKKESFPLTVTSAQKNPTAFYLCATMTGTEAFFGQGTRLTVV.

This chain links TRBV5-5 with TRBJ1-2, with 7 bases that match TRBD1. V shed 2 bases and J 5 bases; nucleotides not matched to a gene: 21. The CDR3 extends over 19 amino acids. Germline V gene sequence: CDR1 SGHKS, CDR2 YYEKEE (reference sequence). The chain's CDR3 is CASSFRGVGAGGVPYGYTF. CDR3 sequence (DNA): TGTGCCAGCAGCTTTAGGGGTGTGGGGGCAGGGGGTGTTCCTTATGGCTACACCTTC.

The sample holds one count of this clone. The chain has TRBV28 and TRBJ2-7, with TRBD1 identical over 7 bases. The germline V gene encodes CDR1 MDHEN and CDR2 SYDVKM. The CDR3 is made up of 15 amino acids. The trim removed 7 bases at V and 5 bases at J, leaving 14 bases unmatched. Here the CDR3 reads CASTSQINRGNEQYF. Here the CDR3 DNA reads TGTGCCAGCACCTCCCAGATCAACAGGGGAAACGAGCAGTACTTC. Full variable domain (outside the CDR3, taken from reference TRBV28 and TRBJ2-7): DVKVTQSSRYLVKRTGEKVFLECVQDMDHENMFWYRQDPGLGLRLIYFSYDVKMKEKGDIPEGYSVSREKKERFSLILESASTNQTSMYLCASTSQINRGNEQYFGPGTRLTVT.

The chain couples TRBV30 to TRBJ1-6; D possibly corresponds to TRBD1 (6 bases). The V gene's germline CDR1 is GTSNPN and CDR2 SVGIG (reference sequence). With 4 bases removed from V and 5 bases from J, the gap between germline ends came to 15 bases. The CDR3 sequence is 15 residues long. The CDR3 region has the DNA TGTGCCTGGAATCGGGGGGCTGTCGATAATTCACCCCTCCACTTT. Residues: CAWNRGAVDNSPLHF.

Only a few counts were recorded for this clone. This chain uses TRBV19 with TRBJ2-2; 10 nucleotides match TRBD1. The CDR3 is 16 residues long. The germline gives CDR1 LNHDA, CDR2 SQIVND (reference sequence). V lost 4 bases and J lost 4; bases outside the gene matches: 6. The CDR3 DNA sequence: TGTGCCAGTAGTAGAATCCGGACAGGGGGCACCGGGGAGCTGTTTTTT. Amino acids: CASSRIRTGGTGELFF.

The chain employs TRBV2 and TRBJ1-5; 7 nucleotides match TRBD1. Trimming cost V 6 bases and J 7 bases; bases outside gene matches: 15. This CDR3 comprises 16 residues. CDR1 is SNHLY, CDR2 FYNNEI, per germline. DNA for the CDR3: TGTGCCAGCAGCCCACAGGGGCCTTCGCTAGGACAGCCCCAGCATTTT. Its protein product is CASSPQGPSLGQPQHF.

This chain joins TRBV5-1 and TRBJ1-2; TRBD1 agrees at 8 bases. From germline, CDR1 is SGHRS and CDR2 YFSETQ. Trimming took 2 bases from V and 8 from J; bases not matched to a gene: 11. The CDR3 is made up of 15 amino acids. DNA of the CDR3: TGCGCCAGCAGCTTCAGCACGGGGACAGGCGAAGGCTACACCTTC. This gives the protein CASSFSTGTGEGYTF.

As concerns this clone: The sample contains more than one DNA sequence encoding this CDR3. CDR3 loop: CASSFTGGTEAFF. As DNA, the CDR3 is TGTGCCAGCAGCTTTACGGGTGGCACTGAAGCTTTCTTT. This chain uses TRBV11-3 with TRBJ1-1; D gene ambiguous. V was trimmed by 3 bases and J by 4 bases, leaving 9 bases between them. Germline lookup yields CDR1 SGHNT and CDR2 YENEEA. This CDR3 has 13 amino acids.

The CDR3 loop reads CASSIGVGPYEQYF. The CDR3 DNA is TGTGCCAGTAGTATTGGAGTCGGCCCCTACGAGCAGTACTTC. V and J are TRBV19 and TRBJ2-7, with D uncertain. Trimming cost V 3 bases and J 2 bases, with 11 bases left between them. Germline lookup yields CDR1 LNHDA and CDR2 SQIVND (reference sequence). The CDR3 covers 14 residues.

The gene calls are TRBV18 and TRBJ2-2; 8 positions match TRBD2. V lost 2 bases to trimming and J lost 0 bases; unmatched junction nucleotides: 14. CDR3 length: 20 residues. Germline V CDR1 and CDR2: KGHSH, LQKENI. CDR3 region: CASSPAAGGPGQSNTGELFF. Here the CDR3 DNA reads TGTGCCAGCTCACCAGCGGCGGGGGGCCCAGGGCAATCGAACACCGGGGAGCTGTTTTTT.

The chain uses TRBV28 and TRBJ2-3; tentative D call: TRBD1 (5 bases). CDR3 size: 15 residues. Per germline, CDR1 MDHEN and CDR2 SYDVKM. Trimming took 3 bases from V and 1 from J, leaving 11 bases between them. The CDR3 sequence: CASSFQDTRTDTQYF. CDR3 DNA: TGTGCCAGCAGTTTCCAGGACACCCGCACAGATACGCAGTATTTT.

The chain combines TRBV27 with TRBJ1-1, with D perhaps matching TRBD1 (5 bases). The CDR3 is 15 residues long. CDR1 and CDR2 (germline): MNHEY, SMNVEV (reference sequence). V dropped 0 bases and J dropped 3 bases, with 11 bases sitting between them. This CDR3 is CASSLSQGGYTEAFF. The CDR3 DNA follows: TGTGCCAGCAGTTTATCTCAGGGCGGTTACACTGAAGCTTTCTTT.

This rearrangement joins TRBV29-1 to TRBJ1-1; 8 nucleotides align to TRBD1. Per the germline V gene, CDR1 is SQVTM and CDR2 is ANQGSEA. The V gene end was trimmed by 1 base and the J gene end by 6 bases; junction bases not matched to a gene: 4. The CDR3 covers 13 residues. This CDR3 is CSVEGTGRSEAFF. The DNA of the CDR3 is TGCAGCGTTGAAGGGACAGGGCGATCTGAAGCTTTCTTT.

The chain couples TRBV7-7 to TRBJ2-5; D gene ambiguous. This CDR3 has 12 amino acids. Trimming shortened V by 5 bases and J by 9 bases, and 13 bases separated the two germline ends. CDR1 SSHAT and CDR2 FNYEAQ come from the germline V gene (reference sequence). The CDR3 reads CASSAPPGAQYF. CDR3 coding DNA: TGTGCCAGCAGCGCCCCGCCGGGTGCCCAGTACTTC.

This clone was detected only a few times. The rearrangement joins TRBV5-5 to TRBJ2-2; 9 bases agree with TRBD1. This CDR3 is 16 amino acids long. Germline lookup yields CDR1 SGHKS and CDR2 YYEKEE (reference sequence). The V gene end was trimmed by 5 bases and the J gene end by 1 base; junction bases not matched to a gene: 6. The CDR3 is CASSFGTGQNTGELFF. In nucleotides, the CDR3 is TGTGCCAGCAGTTTTGGGACAGGGCAGAACACCGGGGAGCTGTTTTTT.

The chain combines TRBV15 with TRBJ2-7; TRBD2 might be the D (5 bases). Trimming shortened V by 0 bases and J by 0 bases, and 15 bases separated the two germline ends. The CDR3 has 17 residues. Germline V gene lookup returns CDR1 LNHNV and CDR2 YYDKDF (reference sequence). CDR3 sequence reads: CATSRDWGAISSYEQYF. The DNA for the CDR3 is TGTGCCACCAGCAGAGATTGGGGAGCGATCAGCTCCTACGAGCAGTACTTC. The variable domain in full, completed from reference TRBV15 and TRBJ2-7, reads DAMVIQNPRYQVTQFGKPVTLSCSQTLNHNVMYWYQQKSSQAPKLLFHYYDKDFNNEADTPDNFQSRRPNTSFCFLDIRSPGLGDTAMYLCATSRDWGAISSYEQYFGPGTRLTVT.

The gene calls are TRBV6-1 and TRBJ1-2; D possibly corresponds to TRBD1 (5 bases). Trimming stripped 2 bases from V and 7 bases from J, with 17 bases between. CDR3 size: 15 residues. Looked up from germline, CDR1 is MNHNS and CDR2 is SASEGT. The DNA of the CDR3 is TGTGCCAGCAGTGAATTGGGCCAGGGAAAGGGTGGCTACACCTTC. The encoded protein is CASSELGQGKGGYTF.

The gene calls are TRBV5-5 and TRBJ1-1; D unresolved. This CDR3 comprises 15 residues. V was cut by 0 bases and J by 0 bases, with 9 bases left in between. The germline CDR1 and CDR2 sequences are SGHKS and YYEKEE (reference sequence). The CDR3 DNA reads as TGTGCCAGCAGCTTGGCAGATTATATGAACACTGAAGCTTTCTTT. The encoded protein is CASSLADYMNTEAFF.

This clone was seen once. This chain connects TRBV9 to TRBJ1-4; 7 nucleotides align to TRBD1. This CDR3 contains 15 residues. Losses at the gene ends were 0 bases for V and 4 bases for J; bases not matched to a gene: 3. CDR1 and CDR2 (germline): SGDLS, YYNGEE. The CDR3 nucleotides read TGTGCCAGCAGCGTAGAGGGGACAGTTAATGAAAAACTGTTTTTT. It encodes CASSVEGTVNEKLFF.

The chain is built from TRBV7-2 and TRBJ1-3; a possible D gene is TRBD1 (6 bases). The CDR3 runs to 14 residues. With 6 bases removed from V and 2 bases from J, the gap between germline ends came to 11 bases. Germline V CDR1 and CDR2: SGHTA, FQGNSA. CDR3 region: CASSYKGAGNTIYF. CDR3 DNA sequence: TGTGCCAGCAGTTACAAGGGGGCTGGAAACACCATATATTTT. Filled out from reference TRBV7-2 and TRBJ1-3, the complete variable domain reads GAGVSQSPSNKVTEKGKDVELRCDPISGHTALYWYRQSLGQGLEFLIYFQGNSAPDKSGLPSDRFSAERTGGSVSTLTIQRTQQEDSAVYLCASSYKGAGNTIYFGEGSWLTVV.

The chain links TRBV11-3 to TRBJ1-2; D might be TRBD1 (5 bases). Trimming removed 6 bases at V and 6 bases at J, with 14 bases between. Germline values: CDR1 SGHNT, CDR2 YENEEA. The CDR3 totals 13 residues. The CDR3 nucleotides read TGTGCCAGCAGTTACAGCTCGGGGGATGGCTACACCTTC. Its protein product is CASSYSSGDGYTF.

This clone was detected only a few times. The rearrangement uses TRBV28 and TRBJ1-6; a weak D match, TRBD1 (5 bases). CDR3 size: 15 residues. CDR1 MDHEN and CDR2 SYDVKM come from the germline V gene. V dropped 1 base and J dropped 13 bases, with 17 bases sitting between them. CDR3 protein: CASSLYLGGGRPLHF. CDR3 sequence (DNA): TGTGCCAGCAGTTTATATCTTGGGGGGGGTAGGCCCCTCCACTTT.

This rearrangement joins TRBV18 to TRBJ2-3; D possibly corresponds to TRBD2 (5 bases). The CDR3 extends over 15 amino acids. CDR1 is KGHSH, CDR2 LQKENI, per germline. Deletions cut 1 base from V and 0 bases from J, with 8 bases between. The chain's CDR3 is CASSPREGSTDTQYF. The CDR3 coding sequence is TGTGCCAGCTCACCACGTGAGGGAAGCACAGATACGCAGTATTTT.

The CDR3 spells CASRPSGGPTGELFF. The CDR3 DNA reads TGTGCCAGCAGACCTAGCGGGGGACCCACCGGGGAGCTGTTTTTT. The chain recombines TRBV7-9 with TRBJ2-2, with 10 nucleotides matching TRBD2. The germline gives CDR1 SEHNR, CDR2 FQNEAQ (reference sequence). V shed 6 bases and J 4 bases; nucleotides not matched to a gene: 5. The CDR3 covers 15 residues.

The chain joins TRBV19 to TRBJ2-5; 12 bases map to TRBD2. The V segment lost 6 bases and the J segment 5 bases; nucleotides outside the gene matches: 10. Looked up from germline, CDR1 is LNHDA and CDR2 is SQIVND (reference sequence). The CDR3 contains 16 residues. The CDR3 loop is CASSISTSGGRETQYF. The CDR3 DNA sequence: TGTGCCAGTAGCATTTCGACTAGCGGGGGCAGGGAGACCCAGTACTTC. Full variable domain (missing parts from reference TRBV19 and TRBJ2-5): DGGITQSPKYLFRKEGQNVTLSCEQNLNHDAMYWYRQDPGQGLRLIYYSQIVNDFQKGDIAEGYSVSREKKESFPLTVTSAQKNPTAFYLCASSISTSGGRETQYFGPGTRLLVL.

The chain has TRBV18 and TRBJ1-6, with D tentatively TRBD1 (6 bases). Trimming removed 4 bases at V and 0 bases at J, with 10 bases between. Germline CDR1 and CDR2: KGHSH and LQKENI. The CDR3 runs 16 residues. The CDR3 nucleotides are TGTGCCAGCTCACAAGACAGGCCCTCCTATAATTCACCCCTCCACTTT. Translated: CASSQDRPSYNSPLHF.

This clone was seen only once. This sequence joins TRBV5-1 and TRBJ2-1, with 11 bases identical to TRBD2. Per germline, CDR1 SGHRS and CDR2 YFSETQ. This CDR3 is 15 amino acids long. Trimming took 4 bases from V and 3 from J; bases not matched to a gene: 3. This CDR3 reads CASSVSGGDYNEQFF. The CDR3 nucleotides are TGCGCCAGCAGCGTTAGCGGGGGGGACTACAATGAGCAGTTCTTC.

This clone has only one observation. The CDR3 loop reads CASSPGTYGYTF. The CDR3 coding sequence is TGCGCCAGCAGCCCGGGGACTTATGGCTACACCTTC. The J gene is TRBJ1-2, the V gene TRBV5-1; D is possibly TRBD1 (5 bases). CDR1 and CDR2 from the germline V gene are SGHRS and YFSETQ. The ends were cut back, 4 bases at V and 5 bases at J, with 9 bases in the middle. The CDR3 is 12 residues long.